This passage covers 16 T cell receptor beta chains from one sample sequenced in a study of shared clonotypes between healthy human individuals. Sequencing was performed with immunoSEQ multiplex PCR; in TCRdb, only in-frame clones are kept and a portion is missing. The sample holds approximately 2.3 million clones, 90% to 95% seen once. Sequencing was performed on naive CD4+ T cells from PBMCs. As for subset: CD45RA+ positively selected. The source of these receptors is a man between 18 and 29 years old in good health. Some clones in this sample may be carry-over from other donors' samples.

The chain combines TRBV28 with TRBJ1-1; tentative D call: TRBD1 (6 bases). The length of the CDR3 is 13 residues. V lost 5 bases and J 8 bases, leaving 15 bases between the germline ends. CDR1 and CDR2 from the germline V gene are MDHEN and SYDVKM. The CDR3 sequence is CASSLGGGREAFF. CDR3 nucleotide sequence: TGTGCCAGCAGTCTAGGGGGTGGCAGGGAAGCTTTCTTT.

The chain employs TRBV7-9 and TRBJ1-5, with 9 positions matching TRBD1. The CDR3 length is 16 residues. CDR1 and CDR2 (germline): SEHNR, FQNEAQ (reference sequence). Trimming at V came to 1 base and at J to 6 bases, leaving 7 bases not matched to a gene. The CDR3 region is CASSLDGTGGSQPQHF. CDR3 coding DNA: TGTGCCAGCAGCTTAGATGGTACAGGGGGCTCTCAGCCCCAGCATTTT.

The gene calls are TRBV28 and TRBJ2-6; D gene ambiguous. CDR1 and CDR2 from the germline V gene are MDHEN and SYDVKM. The V end was cut by 5 bases, the J end by 2 bases, with 4 bases between. There are 13 residues in the CDR3. The CDR3 bases are TGTGCCAGCAGTGCTCCTGGGGCCAACGTCCTGACTTTC. Amino acids: CASSAPGANVLTF.

This chain uses TRBV20-1 with TRBJ2-1; D is ambiguous. Germline values: CDR1 DFQATT, CDR2 SNEGSKA (reference sequence). The ends were cut back, 4 bases at V and 10 bases at J, with 11 bases in the middle. The CDR3 spans 11 residues. The chain's CDR3 is CSATRAREQFF. The CDR3 DNA sequence: TGCAGTGCTACCCGGGCCAGGGAGCAGTTCTTC.

As concerns this clone: Other DNA sequences within the sample encode an identical CDR3. The rearrangement links TRBV5-1 to TRBJ2-1, with D perhaps TRBD2 (5 bases). V was cut by 0 bases and J by 1 base, with 8 bases left in between. Looked up from germline, CDR1 is SGHRS and CDR2 is YFSETQ. This CDR3 is 15 amino acids long. Written as DNA, the CDR3 is TGCGCCAGCAGCTTGGTCACGGGGTCCTACAATGAGCAGTTCTTC. This encodes CASSLVTGSYNEQFF.

V usage is TRBV29-1 and J usage is TRBJ2-1; D ambiguous. The V end was cut by 3 bases, the J end by 6 bases, with 12 bases between. The germline V gene encodes CDR1 SQVTM and CDR2 ANQGSEA. CDR3 length: 13 residues. The CDR3 bases are TGCAGCGTTGACAACGACGGGTTCAATGAGCAGTTCTTC. It codes for CSVDNDGFNEQFF.

V is TRBV9 and J is TRBJ2-2, with D uncertain. CDR1 is SGDLS, CDR2 YYNGEE, per germline. The CDR3 runs to 15 residues. Trimming removed 1 base from V and 3 bases from J, with 10 bases in between. As DNA, the CDR3 is TGTGCCAGCAGCGTATCCGGAGCACACACCGGGGAGCTGTTTTTT. It yields the protein CASSVSGAHTGELFF. The full variable domain, completed using reference TRBV9 and TRBJ2-2, is DSGVTQTPKHLITATGQRVTLRCSPRSGDLSVYWYQQSLDQGLQFLIQYYNGEERAKGNILERFSAQQFPDLHSELNLSSLELGDSALYFCASSVSGAHTGELFFGEGSRLTVL.

V and J are TRBV28 and TRBJ1-6, with D uncertain. This CDR3 region has 14 residues. Per the germline V gene, CDR1 is MDHEN and CDR2 is SYDVKM. Trimming took 7 bases from V and 7 from J, leaving 14 bases between them. The DNA of the CDR3 is TGTGCCAGCACCCTGAGCCAATGGAATTCACCCCTCCACTTT. Protein: CASTLSQWNSPLHF.

The chain recombines TRBV21-1 with TRBJ1-5. TRBV21-1 is tagged as a pseudogene. This CDR3 comprises 14 residues. The CDR3 sequence: CASSPRPLNQPQHF. The CDR3 region has the DNA TGTGCCAGCAGCCCACGACCGCTCAATCAGCCCCAGCATTTT.

This rearrangement joins TRBV10-3 to TRBJ1-5; D is ambiguous. Trimming stripped 2 bases from V and 0 bases from J, with 8 bases between. The CDR3 has 15 amino acids. CDR1 and CDR2 (germline): ENHRY, SYGVKD. The chain's CDR3 is CAISEAMLSNQPQHF. In DNA, the CDR3 is TGTGCCATCAGTGAGGCGATGCTTAGCAATCAGCCCCAGCATTTT.

V gene TRBV12-5 combines with J gene TRBJ1-1, with D perhaps TRBD1 (5 bases). This CDR3 comprises 13 residues. Trimming pared 6 bases from V and 6 bases from J, leaving 14 bases between. CDR1 is LGHNT, CDR2 FRNRAP, per germline. The CDR3 DNA is TGTGCTAGTGGATCAGGGTCCATTGCTGAAGCTTTCTTT. It codes for CASGSGSIAEAFF.

The chain has TRBV15 and TRBJ2-1; D is unclear. V dropped 0 bases and J dropped 11 bases, with 17 bases sitting between them. This CDR3 has 15 amino acids. Germline V lookup: CDR1 LNHNV, CDR2 YYDKDF (reference sequence). The DNA for the CDR3 is TGTGCCACCAGCAGAGATCACGAGCAGGAAGGGAAGCAGTTCTTC. As protein: CATSRDHEQEGKQFF. Full variable domain (outside the CDR3, taken from reference TRBV15 and TRBJ2-1): DAMVIQNPRYQVTQFGKPVTLSCSQTLNHNVMYWYQQKSSQAPKLLFHYYDKDFNNEADTPDNFQSRRPNTSFCFLDIRSPGLGDTAMYLCATSRDHEQEGKQFFGPGTRLTVL.

The chain combines TRBV7-2 with TRBJ2-7; unclear D gene. Germline values: CDR1 SGHTA, CDR2 FQGNSA. There are 14 residues in the CDR3. Trimming pared 5 bases from V and 2 bases from J, leaving 13 bases between. CDR3 coding DNA: TGTGCCAGCAGCCCCTCGTCCGGCACCTACGAGCAGTACTTC. The encoded protein is CASSPSSGTYEQYF.

The rearrangement joins TRBV27 to TRBJ2-3; perhaps TRBD2 as D (5 bases). The CDR3 spans 14 residues. The germline V and J ends were trimmed by 7 bases and 2 bases, with 13 bases remaining between them. The germline CDR1 and CDR2 sequences are MNHEY and SMNVEV (reference sequence). The CDR3 protein is CASTNRGATDTQYF. CDR3 coding DNA: TGTGCCAGCACCAATCGGGGAGCCACAGATACGCAGTATTTT.

The CDR3 coding sequence is TGTGCCAGCAGCTTCTTGGTTGGCGGGATAACTGATACGCAGTATTTT. Amino acid sequence: CASSFLVGGITDTQYF. The chain employs TRBV7-2 and TRBJ2-3; tentatively, D is TRBD2 (6 bases). Germline values: CDR1 SGHTA, CDR2 FQGNSA. Trimming stripped 3 bases from V and 6 bases from J, with 19 bases between. The CDR3 totals 16 residues.

The J gene is TRBJ1-5, the V gene TRBV10-3; D is perhaps TRBD1 (6 bases). Germline-derived CDR1 and CDR2 are ENHRY and SYGVKD. The V end lost 7 bases, the J end lost 3 bases, and 10 bases lay between the germline ends. The CDR3 contains 13 residues. CDR3 region: CAITQGPNQPQHF. CDR3 nucleotide sequence: TGTGCCATCACACAGGGTCCCAATCAGCCCCAGCATTTT.